The 3 T cell receptor beta chains below all came from one sample that was sequenced in a study of cytomegalovirus exposure and HLA in healthy donors. Assay: immunoSEQ multiplex PCR; the TCRdb copy retains only in-frame clones and omits some. The sample comprises over 150,000 clones, about 90% of which are singletons, and around 3.1% rests with the top ten. Material for sequencing was PBMCs. These receptors all come from a woman aged 18-29 years in good health and CMV-seropositive.

This clone was detected only once. The gene calls are TRBV19 and TRBJ1-5, with 7 bases identical to TRBD1. This CDR3 comprises 15 residues. Germline V gene lookup returns CDR1 LNHDA and CDR2 SQIVND (reference sequence). The V and J ends lost 3 bases and 3 bases, in that order; junction bases with no gene match: 5. This CDR3 reads CASSIRGEHNQPQHF. For the CDR3, the DNA is TGTGCCAGTAGTATCAGGGGGGAACACAATCAGCCCCAGCATTTT. The whole variable domain, remainder taken from reference TRBV19 and TRBJ1-5, is DGGITQSPKYLFRKEGQNVTLSCEQNLNHDAMYWYRQDPGQGLRLIYYSQIVNDFQKGDIAEGYSVSREKKESFPLTVTSAQKNPTAFYLCASSIRGEHNQPQHFGDGTRLSIL.

This clone was counted a single time. This sequence joins TRBV13 and TRBJ2-1; D unresolved. This CDR3 comprises 12 residues. Germline-derived CDR1 and CDR2 are PRHDT and FYEKMQ (reference sequence). The ends were cut back, 3 bases at V and 7 bases at J, with 7 bases in the middle. CDR3 DNA sequence: TGTGCCAGCAGCTTTGGGCTAAATGAGCAGTTCTTC. It translates to CASSFGLNEQFF.

This clone has just one count. The rearrangement links TRBV18 to TRBJ2-5; perhaps TRBD1 as D (5 bases). V was trimmed by 5 bases and J by 5 bases, leaving 21 bases between them. CDR1 and CDR2 (germline): KGHSH, LQKENI. The CDR3 is 16 amino acids. This CDR3 is CASSKEITGLSETQYF. The CDR3 DNA reads TGTGCCAGCTCAAAGGAGATAACAGGCCTTTCGGAGACCCAGTACTTC.